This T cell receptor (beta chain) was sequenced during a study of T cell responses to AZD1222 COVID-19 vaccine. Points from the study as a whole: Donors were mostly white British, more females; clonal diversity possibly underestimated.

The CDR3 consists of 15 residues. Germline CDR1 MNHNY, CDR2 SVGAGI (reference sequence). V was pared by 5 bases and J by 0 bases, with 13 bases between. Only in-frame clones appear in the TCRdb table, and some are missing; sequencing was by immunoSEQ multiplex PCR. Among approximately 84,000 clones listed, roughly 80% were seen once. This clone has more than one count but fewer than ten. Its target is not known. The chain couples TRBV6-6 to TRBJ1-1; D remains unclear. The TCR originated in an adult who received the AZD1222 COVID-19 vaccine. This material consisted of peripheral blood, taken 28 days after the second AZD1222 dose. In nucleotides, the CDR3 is TGTGCCAGCAGTGCACGCCTAGGAATGAACACTGAAGCTTTCTTT. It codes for CASSARLGMNTEAFF.